The clone carrying this TCR beta chain appeared a few times. TCRdb ran MiXCR on the 5' RACE reads and lists one entry per CDR3 protein. The table shows over 350,000 distinct CDR3 sequences, with around 24% occurring only once. The data were obtained in a study of T-cell memory formation after mild COVID-19. CDR1 is SEHNR and CDR2 is FQNEAQ in the germline V gene (reference sequence). Trimming pared 5 bases from V and 6 bases from J, leaving 23 bases between. This CDR3 spans 16 amino acids. Specimen: PBMCs or a T cell subset sorted from them (not recorded which). The TCR was taken from an adult woman who had mild COVID-19 (a few samples of this study predate the infection). Cell type and time point are not known. The V call is TRBV7-9, the J call TRBJ2-7, with D perhaps TRBD1 or TRBD2 (6 bases each). Here the CDR3 DNA reads TGTGCCAGCAGCCCCGGGACGGCACGAAAGGGGGGCGAGCAGTACTTC. Translating it yields CASSPGTARKGGEQYF.